This TCR beta chain was sequenced during a study of blood T cell repertoires in COVID-19. Whole-study context: Samples of COVID-19 (acute and convalescent) were obtained from the United States, Italy and Spain. Nucleic acid was either cDNA or gDNA, and it came from T cells, B-cell-depleted T cells, or PBMCs.

In the study's own analysis: Estimation of nucleated cell counts was performed using reference gene primer amplification. The table came from immunoSEQ multiplex PCR; TCRdb's copy has only in-frame clones and leaves some out. The V and J calls and clone size were taken over from that table, and D and trimming were inferred from the DNA. There are some 100,000 clones in the sample; around 90% occur only once, and 5% to 7% lies in the top ten. The CDR3 runs to 15 residues. V lost 5 bases, J lost 0 bases, and 11 bases lay in between. Germline lookup yields CDR1 SGHRS and CDR2 YFSETQ. This TCR was sampled from a man between 65 and 85 years old with acute or convalescent COVID-19. J is TRBJ1-4 and V is TRBV5-1; no clear D gene. Source material: peripheral blood. CDR3 nucleotide sequence: TGCGCCAGCAGTCCTGACACCGCAACTAATGAAAAACTGTTTTTT. Translation gives CASSPDTATNEKLFF.